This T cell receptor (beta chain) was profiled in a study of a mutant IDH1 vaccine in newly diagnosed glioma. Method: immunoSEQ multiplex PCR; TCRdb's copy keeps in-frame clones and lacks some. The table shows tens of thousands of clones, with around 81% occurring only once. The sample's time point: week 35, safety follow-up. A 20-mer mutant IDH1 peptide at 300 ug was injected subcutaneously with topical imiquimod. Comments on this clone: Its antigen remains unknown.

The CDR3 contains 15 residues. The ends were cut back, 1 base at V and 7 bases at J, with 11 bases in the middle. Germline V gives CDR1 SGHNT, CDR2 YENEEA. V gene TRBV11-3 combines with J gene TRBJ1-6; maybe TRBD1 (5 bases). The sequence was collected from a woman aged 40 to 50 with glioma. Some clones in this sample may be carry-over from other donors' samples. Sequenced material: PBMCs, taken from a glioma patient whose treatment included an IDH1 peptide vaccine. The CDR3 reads CASSLGAGINSPLHF. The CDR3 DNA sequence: TGTGCCAGCAGCTTAGGAGCAGGGATAAATTCACCCCTCCACTTT. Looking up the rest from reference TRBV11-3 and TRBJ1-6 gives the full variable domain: EAGVVQSPRYKIIEKKQPVAFWCNPISGHNTLYWYLQNLGQGPELLIRYENEEAVDDSQLPKDRFSAERLKGVDSTLKIQPAELGDSAVYLCASSLGAGINSPLHFGNGTRLTVT.